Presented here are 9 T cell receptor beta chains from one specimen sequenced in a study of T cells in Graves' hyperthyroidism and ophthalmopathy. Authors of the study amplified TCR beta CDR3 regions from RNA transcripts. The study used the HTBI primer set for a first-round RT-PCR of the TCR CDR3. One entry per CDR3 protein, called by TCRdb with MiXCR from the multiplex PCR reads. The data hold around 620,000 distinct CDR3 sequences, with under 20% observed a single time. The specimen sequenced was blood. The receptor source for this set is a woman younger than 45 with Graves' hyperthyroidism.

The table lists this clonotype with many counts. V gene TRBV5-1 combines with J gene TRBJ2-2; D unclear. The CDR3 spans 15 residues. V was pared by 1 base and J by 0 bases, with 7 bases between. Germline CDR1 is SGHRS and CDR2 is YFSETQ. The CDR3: CASSLREPNTGELFF. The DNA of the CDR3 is TGCGCCAGCAGCTTGAGAGAGCCGAACACCGGGGAGCTGTTTTTT.

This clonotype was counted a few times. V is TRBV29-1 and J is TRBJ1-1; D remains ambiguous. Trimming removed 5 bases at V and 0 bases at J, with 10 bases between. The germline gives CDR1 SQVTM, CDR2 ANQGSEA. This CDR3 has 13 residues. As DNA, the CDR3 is TGCAGCGTTCTAAGACGGCTGAACACTGAAGCTTTCTTT. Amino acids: CSVLRRLNTEAFF.

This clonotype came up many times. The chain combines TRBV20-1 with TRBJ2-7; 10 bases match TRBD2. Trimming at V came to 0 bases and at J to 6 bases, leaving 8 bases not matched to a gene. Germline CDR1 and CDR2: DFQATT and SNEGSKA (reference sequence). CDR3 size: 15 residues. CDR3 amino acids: CSARDQGGLAREQYF. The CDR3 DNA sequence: TGCAGTGCTAGAGATCAGGGGGGACTAGCGCGCGAGCAGTACTTC.

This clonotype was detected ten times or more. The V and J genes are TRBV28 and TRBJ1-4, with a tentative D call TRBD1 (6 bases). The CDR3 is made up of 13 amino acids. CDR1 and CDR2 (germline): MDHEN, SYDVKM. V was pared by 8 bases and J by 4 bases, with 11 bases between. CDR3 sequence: CASERTVNEKLFF. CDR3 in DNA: TGTGCCAGCGAGAGGACAGTTAATGAAAAACTGTTTTTT.

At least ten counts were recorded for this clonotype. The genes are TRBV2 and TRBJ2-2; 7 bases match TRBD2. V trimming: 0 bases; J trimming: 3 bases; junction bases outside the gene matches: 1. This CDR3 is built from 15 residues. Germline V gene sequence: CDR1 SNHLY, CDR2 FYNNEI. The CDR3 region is CASSEAGGDTGELFF. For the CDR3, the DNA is TGTGCCAGCAGTGAAGCGGGAGGGGACACCGGGGAGCTGTTTTTT.

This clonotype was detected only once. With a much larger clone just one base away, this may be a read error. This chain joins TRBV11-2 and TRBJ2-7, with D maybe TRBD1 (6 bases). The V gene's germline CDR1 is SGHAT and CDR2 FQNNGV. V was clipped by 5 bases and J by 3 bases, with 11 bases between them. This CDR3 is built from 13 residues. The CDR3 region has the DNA TGTGCCAGCAGCAACCAACAGGGCTACGAGCAGTACTTC. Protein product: CASSNQQGYEQYF.

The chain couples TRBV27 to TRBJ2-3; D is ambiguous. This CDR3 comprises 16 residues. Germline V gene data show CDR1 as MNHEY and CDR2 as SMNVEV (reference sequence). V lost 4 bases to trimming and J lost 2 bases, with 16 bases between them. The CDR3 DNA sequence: TGTGCCAGCAGTTCACAGACTTTCCCCCACACAGATACGCAGTATTTT. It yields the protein CASSSQTFPHTDTQYF.

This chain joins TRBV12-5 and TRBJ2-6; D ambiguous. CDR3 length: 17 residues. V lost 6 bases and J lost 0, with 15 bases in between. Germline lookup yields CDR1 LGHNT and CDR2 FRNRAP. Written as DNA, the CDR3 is TGTGCTAGTGGCCTGACCCCAGGACCCTCTGGGGCCAACGTCCTGACTTTC. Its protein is CASGLTPGPSGANVLTF.

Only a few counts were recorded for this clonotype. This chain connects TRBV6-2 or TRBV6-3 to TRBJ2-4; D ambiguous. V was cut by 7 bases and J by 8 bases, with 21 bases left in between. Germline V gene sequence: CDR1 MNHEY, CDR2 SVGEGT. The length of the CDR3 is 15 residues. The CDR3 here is CASTAMIGSRHIQYF. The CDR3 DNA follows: TGTGCCAGCACCGCCATGATCGGCAGTCGGCACATTCAGTACTTC.